Below, 27 T cell receptor beta chains from the same sample are listed, as sequenced in a study of cytomegalovirus exposure and HLA in healthy donors. Both 60 Vbeta primers and 13 Jbeta primers went into the PCR. The repertoire was sequenced with immunoSEQ multiplex PCR; TCRdb's copy has only in-frame clones and lacks some. Among over 95,000 clones, about 75% were seen once, and the ten largest hold roughly an eighth. The sequenced material came from PBMCs. Source of these receptors: a woman between 35 and 50 years old in good health and CMV-seropositive.

V gene TRBV6-5 combines with J gene TRBJ1-2, with 7 bases identical to TRBD1. Germline assignment: CDR1 MNHEY and CDR2 SVGAGI. V trimming: 0 bases; J trimming: 5 bases; junction bases outside the gene matches: 6. CDR3 length: 15 amino acids. The CDR3 DNA sequence: TGTGCCAGCAGTTACTCGACCCAGGGGGGTTATGGCTACACCTTC. Its protein is CASSYSTQGGYGYTF.

This chain joins TRBV4-2 and TRBJ2-7; 8 bases agree with TRBD2. The length of the CDR3 is 16 residues. Germline CDR1 reads LGHNA; CDR2 reads YNFKEQ. V dropped 6 bases and J dropped 0; count of bases not matched to a gene: 10. The CDR3 loop is CASRPAGGTRSYEQYF. CDR3 DNA: TGTGCCAGCAGACCCGCGGGGGGCACCCGCTCCTACGAGCAGTACTTC.

The V and J genes are TRBV6-1 and TRBJ1-5; D not resolved. The CDR3 has 17 residues. Germline assignment: CDR1 MNHNS and CDR2 SASEGT. The V end lost 4 bases, the J end lost 4 bases, and 20 bases lay between the germline ends. The DNA of the CDR3 is TGTGCCAGCAGTGGTGGTGCCCGAGGGTTGGGTAATCAGCCCCAGCATTTT. Translating gives CASSGGARGLGNQPQHF.

The chain carries TRBV25-1 and TRBJ1-1, with D perhaps TRBD1 (6 bases). The CDR3 extends over 13 amino acids. V was pared by 7 bases and J by 4 bases, with 13 bases between. Looked up from germline, CDR1 is MGHDK and CDR2 is SYGVNS. The CDR3 region has the DNA TGTGCCAGCATGGGGGGGCCGGTCACTGAAGCTTTCTTT. Translating gives CASMGGPVTEAFF.

The chain recombines TRBV6-1 with TRBJ1-5; D is uncertain. Germline V CDR1 and CDR2: MNHNS, SASEGT. This CDR3 is built from 11 residues. The CDR3 bases are TGTGCTTCCGGGCGGGATCAGCCCCAGCATTTT. This translates into CASGRDQPQHF.

This sequence joins TRBV2 and TRBJ2-3, with 11 bases identical to TRBD2. Germline lookup yields CDR1 SNHLY and CDR2 FYNNEI. Trimming at V came to 6 bases and at J to 3 bases, leaving 8 bases not matched to a gene. The CDR3 totals 16 residues. CDR3 sequence: CASSPTSGVRTDTQYF. In nucleotides, the CDR3 is TGTGCCAGCAGCCCGACTAGCGGGGTGAGAACAGATACGCAGTATTTT.

The chain recombines TRBV19 with TRBJ1-6; unclear D gene. Germline V gene data show CDR1 as LNHDA and CDR2 as SQIVND (reference sequence). This CDR3 is built from 13 residues. V was clipped by 4 bases and J by 8 bases, with 9 bases between them. CDR3 coding DNA: TGTGCCAGTAGTACGGACGGGGATTCACCCCTCCACTTT. Amino acid sequence: CASSTDGDSPLHF.

The genes are TRBV30 and TRBJ1-5, with 9 bases lining up with TRBD1. CDR1 is GTSNPN and CDR2 is SVGIG in the germline V gene (reference sequence). V was pared by 4 bases and J by 4 bases, with 5 bases of the junction left unmatched. The CDR3 sequence is 14 residues long. The CDR3 coding sequence is TGTGCCTGGACGGGACAGGGAGTAAATCAGCCCCAGCATTTT. This gives the protein CAWTGQGVNQPQHF.

The V and J genes are TRBV5-4 and TRBJ1-1; possible D gene TRBD1, 6 bases. Germline CDR1 is SGHNT and CDR2 is YYREEE (reference sequence). V dropped 4 bases and J dropped 6 bases, with 19 bases sitting between them. The CDR3 runs to 15 residues. The CDR3 bases are TGTGCCAGCAGCCCGTCCCGCAGGGGTTCGTCTGAAGCTTTCTTT. This sequence encodes CASSPSRRGSSEAFF. The full variable domain, completed using reference TRBV5-4 and TRBJ1-1, is ETGVTQSPTHLIKTRGQQVTLRCSSQSGHNTVSWYQQALGQGPQFIFQYYREEENGRGNFPPRFSGLQFPNYSSELNVNALELDDSALYLCASSPSRRGSSEAFFGQGTRLTVV.

The chain is built from TRBV18 and TRBJ2-3; 10 bases match TRBD1. CDR1 and CDR2 (germline): KGHSH, LQKENI. CDR3 length equals 19 residues. The V gene end was trimmed by 2 bases and the J gene end by 0 bases; junction bases not matched to a gene: 11. The chain's CDR3 is CASSPSSRQGARSTDTQYF. The CDR3 bases are TGTGCCAGCTCACCATCCTCTCGACAGGGGGCTCGGAGCACAGATACGCAGTATTTT. Filled out from reference TRBV18 and TRBJ2-3, the complete variable domain reads NAGVMQNPRHLVRRRGQEARLRCSPMKGHSHVYWYRQLPEEGLKFMVYLQKENIIDESGMPKERFSAEFPKEGPSILRIQQVVRGDSAAYFCASSPSSRQGARSTDTQYFGPGTRLTVL.

This chain connects TRBV7-6 to TRBJ1-1; no firm D call. The CDR3 totals 14 residues. V lost 6 bases and J 1 base, leaving 12 bases between the germline ends. Germline assignment: CDR1 SGHVS and CDR2 FNYEAQ. The CDR3, as DNA: TGTGCCAGCAGGGGCGGGGTCGGGAACACTGAAGCTTTCTTT. This gives the protein CASRGGVGNTEAFF.

In its sample, this clone was seen a few times. J is TRBJ1-1 and V is TRBV7-2; TRBD1 aligns across 8 bases. CDR1 and CDR2 from the germline V gene are SGHTA and FQGNSA. This CDR3 has 15 amino acids. V lost 5 bases, J lost 2 bases, and 7 bases stayed unmatched. DNA of the CDR3: TGTGCCAGCAGCCGGGGGACAGGACGAAACACTGAAGCTTTCTTT. Translating it yields CASSRGTGRNTEAFF.

The rearrangement joins TRBV2 to TRBJ2-7, with a weak D call TRBD1 (5 bases). This CDR3 contains 13 residues. Germline CDR1 SNHLY, CDR2 FYNNEI. V was shortened by 7 bases and J by 0 bases, with 10 bases between the two germline ends. For the CDR3, the DNA is TGTGCCAGCATAAAGACAGTCTCCTACGAGCAGTACTTC. Translated: CASIKTVSYEQYF.

V and J are TRBV29-1 and TRBJ1-1; D possibly corresponds to TRBD1 (6 bases). The V end was cut by 6 bases, the J end by 3 bases, with 17 bases between. The CDR3 spans 14 residues. CDR1 is SQVTM and CDR2 is ANQGSEA in the germline V gene. CDR3 DNA: TGCAGCGTCCGGACGGTCAGGGGAGACACTGAAGCTTTCTTT. Translating it yields CSVRTVRGDTEAFF.

This clone was counted between two and nine times. V and J are TRBV10-2 and TRBJ2-6; maybe TRBD2 (6 bases). V was trimmed by 7 bases and J by 4 bases, leaving 11 bases between them. The CDR3 consists of 14 residues. CDR1 is WSHSY, CDR2 SAAADI, per germline. The CDR3 protein is CASTPGRGANVLTF. The CDR3 DNA sequence: TGCGCCAGCACCCCAGGGAGGGGGGCCAACGTCCTGACTTTC.

This chain joins TRBV18 and TRBJ1-1; 8 bases line up with TRBD1. J gave up 3 bases and V 6 bases, and 6 bases lay outside the gene matches. Germline-derived CDR1 and CDR2 are KGHSH and LQKENI. This CDR3 comprises 14 residues. CDR3 DNA: TGTGCCAGCTCCTTCGACAGGGGTTACACTGAAGCTTTCTTT. Residues: CASSFDRGYTEAFF.

The chain uses TRBV11-1 and TRBJ2-5; D perhaps matches TRBD2 (6 bases). With the DNA end fitting TRBJ2-7 better, the J assignment may be wrong. There are 16 residues in the CDR3. Looked up from germline, CDR1 is SGHAT and CDR2 is FQDESV (reference sequence). As DNA, the CDR3 is TGTGCCAGCAGCTTATTGTCGGGGGTTGCCGGGGACGAGCAGTACTTC. Its translation is CASSLLSGVAGDEQYF.

This chain uses TRBV5-1 with TRBJ1-1; 8 bases line up with TRBD1. Germline CDR1 reads SGHRS; CDR2 reads YFSETQ. Germline trimming cut 5 bases from V and 4 bases from J; bases unmatched to any gene: 13. CDR3 length equals 16 residues. Here the CDR3 reads CASSTGTGVLGTEAFF. The CDR3 DNA sequence: TGCGCCAGCAGTACCGGGACAGGTGTGTTGGGCACTGAAGCTTTCTTT.

The CDR3 coding sequence is TGTGCCAGCACAGGGGTCACTGAAGCTTTCTTT. It is translated as CASTGVTEAFF. The chain carries TRBV28 and TRBJ1-1, with D perhaps matching TRBD1 (6 bases). V dropped 7 bases and J dropped 4 bases, with 7 bases sitting between them. Looked up from germline, CDR1 is MDHEN and CDR2 is SYDVKM. The CDR3 has 11 amino acids.

The DNA of the CDR3 is TGTGCCAGCAGCAAACGGGACAGGGTGGGCGAGACCCAGTACTTC. This gives the protein CASSKRDRVGETQYF. This chain joins TRBV7-6 and TRBJ2-5; TRBD1 matches 9 bases. The V gene end was trimmed by 5 bases and the J gene end by 5 bases; junction bases not matched to a gene: 9. The germline CDR1 and CDR2 sequences are SGHVS and FNYEAQ. The CDR3 is 15 amino acids.

This clone was detected a few times. This chain links TRBV7-9 with TRBJ1-4; D call uncertain. Germline lookup yields CDR1 SEHNR and CDR2 FQNEAQ (reference sequence). Between the trimmed V and J ends, which lost 6 bases and 0 bases, there was a span of 20 bases. The CDR3 is 18 amino acids. CDR3 nucleotide sequence: TGTGCCAGCAGTCCCCAGTGGAGCACTACTCCAACTAATGAAAAACTGTTTTTT. Its translation is CASSPQWSTTPTNEKLFF. Together with reference TRBV7-9 and TRBJ1-4, the CDR3 gives the full variable domain: DTGVSQNPRHKITKRGQNVTFRCDPISEHNRLYWYRQTLGQGPEFLTYFQNEAQLEKSRLLSDRFSAERPKGSFSTLEIQRTEQGDSAMYLCASSPQWSTTPTNEKLFFGSGTQLSVL.

The gene calls are TRBV25-1 and TRBJ1-1, with TRBD1 as a possible D gene (5 bases). The CDR3 totals 14 residues. V lost 7 bases and J 2 bases, leaving 14 bases between the germline ends. Germline CDR1 reads MGHDK; CDR2 reads SYGVNS. DNA for the CDR3: TGTGCCAGCAATTCGCGGGGGGGAAACACTGAAGCTTTCTTT. This codes for CASNSRGGNTEAFF.

The V gene is TRBV6-1, the J gene TRBJ1-2; D is uncertain. This CDR3 comprises 13 residues. Looked up from germline, CDR1 is MNHNS and CDR2 is SASEGT. Trimming stripped 2 bases from V and 0 bases from J, with 4 bases between. CDR3 coding DNA: TGTGCCAGCAGTGAACCGGCTAACTATGGCTACACCTTC. Its translation: CASSEPANYGYTF.

The chain is built from TRBV27 and TRBJ1-5; 7 nucleotides align to TRBD1. This CDR3 is built from 17 residues. Germline CDR1 and CDR2: MNHEY and SMNVEV (reference sequence). V lost 4 bases to trimming and J lost 7 bases; unmatched junction nucleotides: 16. CDR3 protein: CASSSRAGGKGWQPQHF. CDR3 in DNA: TGTGCCAGCAGTTCACGGGCAGGGGGTAAGGGATGGCAGCCCCAGCATTTT.

The CDR3, as DNA: TGTGCCATCAGTGAGGGGGACAGACGGAACACTGAAGCTTTCTTT. Translation: CAISEGDRRNTEAFF. The genes are TRBV10-3 and TRBJ1-1, with TRBD1 identical over 7 bases. The trim removed 2 bases at V and 1 base at J, leaving 4 bases unmatched. Germline lookup yields CDR1 ENHRY and CDR2 SYGVKD. CDR3 length equals 15 residues.

V usage is TRBV7-9 and J usage is TRBJ1-2, with 9 bases that match TRBD1. Unmatched junction bases numbered 11, after V lost 7 bases and J lost 2 bases. The CDR3 extends over 16 amino acids. Germline CDR1 is SEHNR and CDR2 is FQNEAQ (reference sequence). CDR3: CASTKGSGQGNYGYTF. The CDR3 DNA reads TGTGCCAGCACCAAAGGCTCGGGACAGGGAAACTATGGCTACACCTTC.

The chain recombines TRBV30 with TRBJ2-1; tentative D call: TRBD1 (6 bases). The V gene lost 1 base and the J gene lost 10 bases, with 14 bases spanning the gap. CDR3 length equals 13 residues. The germline gives CDR1 GTSNPN, CDR2 SVGIG (reference sequence). In nucleotides, the CDR3 is TGTGCCTGGAGTGCGACCTCCGGGACAGAGCAGTTCTTC. Amino acid sequence: CAWSATSGTEQFF.